These 2 T cell receptor beta chains were all obtained from the same sample, sequenced in a study of blood T cell repertoires in COVID-19. The table came from immunoSEQ multiplex PCR; TCRdb's copy has only in-frame clones and leaves some out. The sample contains 120,000 or so clones, over 80% of which appear only once. The specimen was peripheral blood. The receptor set was obtained from a woman aged 65 to 85 with acute or convalescent COVID-19.

Notes on this clone: One end of the junction fails to match germline, which may point to a read error. This chain joins TRBV6-6 and TRBJ2-2, with D possibly TRBD2 on 6 matching bases. The CDR3 sequence is 14 residues long. Germline lookup yields CDR1 MNHNY and CDR2 SVGAGI (reference sequence). DNA for the CDR3: TGTGCCAGCAGTCCTCTAGCGAACGCCGGGGAGCTGTTTTTT. It codes for CASSPLANAGELFF.

The rearrangement joins TRBV5-4 to TRBJ2-5, with a weak D call TRBD2 (5 bases). The CDR3 extends over 12 amino acids. The germline V gene has CDR1 SGHNT and CDR2 YYREEE (reference sequence). The ends were cut back, 4 bases at V and 3 bases at J, with 7 bases in the middle. CDR3: CASSREKETQYF. CDR3 bases: TGTGCCAGCAGCAGGGAGAAAGAGACCCAGTACTTC.